This T cell receptor (beta chain) stems from a study of T cells in Graves' hyperthyroidism and ophthalmopathy. Overall study results and limits: Most thyroid clonotypes that were expanded above 0.001 also turned up in blood.

CDR1 and CDR2 from the germline V gene are DFQATT and SNEGSKA (reference sequence). CDR3 size: 13 residues. V dropped 1 base and J dropped 4; count of bases not matched to a gene: 3. This clonotype came up many times. The antigen is not known. Authors of the study amplified TCR beta CDR3 regions from RNA transcripts. RT-PCR in the first round (using the HTBI primer set) targeted the TCR CDR3. TCRdb re-called the multiplex PCR reads with MiXCR, one entry per CDR3 protein. The sample carries about 300,000 distinct CDR3 sequences, 15% to 20% recorded once. The rearrangement joins TRBV20-1 to TRBJ1-2; 7 bases match TRBD1. The source is a young man with Graves' hyperthyroidism. Sequencing input: blood. CDR3 sequence reads: CSARGDRFYGYTF. The DNA for the CDR3 is TGCAGTGCTAGAGGGGACAGATTCTATGGCTACACCTTC.